This T cell receptor (beta chain) was recovered during a study of blood T cell repertoires in COVID-19 (TCRdb year 2020). Concerning the study at large: The collaborator samples originated in the United States, Italy and Spain and spanned the acute and convalescent phases of COVID-19. Subjects who had been exposed to COVID-19, were actively infected with it, or had recovered from it provided the deeply sampled blood TCRbeta repertoires that made up the dataset. The material from the prospective study consisted of cDNA or gDNA derived from T cells, B-cell-depleted T cells, or PBMCs. The sample metadata nearly always contained a de-identified subject ID, COVID-19 status, age in years and sex. The repertoires were released in a freely available public database meant as a resource for research on the immune response to SARS-CoV-2. Where available, HLA class I and class II types were taken from metadata supplied by the sample provider and were not determined by assay-based typing. The samples were drawn from two sources: the first 160 participants of the ongoing ImmuneRACE study, and 1,200 or so subjects contributed by 6 global collaborators.

The immunoSEQ Assay, a bias-controlled multiplex PCR, was used to amplify TCRbeta CDR3 regions from genomic DNA. On the study's bioinformatics: The number of nucleated cells in each sample was estimated by amplification of reference gene primers within the assay. Sequence reads were collapsed and filtered to measure the absolute abundance of every unique TCRbeta CDR3 rearrangement. For each sample, productive Simpson clonality was calculated as the square root of Simpson's diversity index across productive rearrangements. Sourced from immuneACCESS, this table was stored by TCRdb with only in-frame sequences that have V and J called. A share of the clones is absent; for the studies checked, an unresolved V gene accounts for under half, and the remainder has no known explanation. The DNA was the basis for D and trimming; V, J and clone size are from that table. The sample table shows about 240,000 clones, and approximately 83% are seen once. The ten largest clonotypes hold about 3.3% of the sample.

The junction shows trimming of 4 bases on V and 8 bases on J, plus 12 bases between the germline ends. As encoded in the germline V gene, CDR1 is MGHRA while CDR2 is YSYEKL. CDR3 length: 13 amino acids, cysteine to phenylalanine. Solely the CDR3 DNA is kept, with 39 bases framed from the first base. Participants in the prospective study were aged about 18 to 89 years, lived in about two dozen United States geographic areas, and enrolled through a virtual design. Cohort assignment in the prospective study relied on participant-reported clinical history from a screening survey and a study questionnaire. In the prospective study, whole blood, serum and a nasopharyngeal or oropharyngeal swab were collected from each participant by mobile phlebotomists. Additional blood draws and questionnaires over an approximately 2-month period could optionally be provided by prospective study participants. Prospective study blood samples were shipped either frozen or at room temperature before DNA extraction.

Worth noting for this clone: Its antigen remains undetermined. There are no base qualities to consult, and no much larger clone falls within one base.

Results the study describes overall, beyond this receptor: Clinical and demographic metadata were provided uncurated, with the amount varying by source and participant.

The TCR comes from a woman aged 40-49 years with acute COVID-19. The sequence links TRBV4-1 to TRBJ1-5, with TRBD1 tentatively as D gene (5 bases match). Specimen: PBMCs or T cells enriched from blood (not recorded which). The nucleotide sequence reads as follows: TGCGCCAGCAGCCTTAGGGGAGGGGAGCCCCAGCATTTT. This gives the protein CASSLRGGEPQHF.